This TCR beta chain was observed in a study of blood T cells in healthy people across ages (dated by TCRdb to the mid-2010s). Turning to the overall study: In model experiments, template switching captured roughly one uniquely barcoded TCR beta cDNA molecule for every two T cells. To avoid experimental bias, donors of different ages were distributed randomly across sequencing lanes. Using deep sequencing normalized with unique cDNA molecular identifiers, the study measured how TCR beta repertoire diversity changes with age. Four age groups were formed from the donors: young (average approximately 15 years), middle-aged (approximately 40), aged (more than 55) and long-lived (approximately 78). For two donors (one aged 18 to 29 and one aged 80 or older), the study analyzed two additional independent replicas of 1 million unique cDNA reads from the same blood draw.

Library preparation was by 5' RACE. This sample was sequenced with an Illumina HiSeq 2500. A second PCR of roughly 7 to 11 cycles was performed with a sample-barcoded 5' primer and a J-beta primer mix. A template-switch 5' adaptor carrying 12 random nucleotides introduced a unique molecular identifier onto each TCR beta cDNA molecule. At least 3 million CDR3-containing paired-end reads were obtained from each sample. The Mint cDNA synthesis kit, primed by a TRBC-specific oligonucleotide, was used to synthesize first-strand cDNA from all RNA. All cDNA was treated with uracil-DNA glycosylase and then went through a first 18-cycle PCR with the universal primers M1SS and BC2_uni_R. As for the authors' bioinformatics: Normalization of each sample was performed by random selection of 1 million high-quality reads, each carrying a distinct molecular identifier. Instead of being binned into consensus sequences, reads with shared molecular identifiers were discarded. CDR3 identification, clonotype clustering and error correction used MiTCR with a Q25 quality threshold and the strictest error-elimination algorithm. Lower-bound total TCR beta diversity was estimated with a nonparametric unseen species model using Euler transformation. The public reads were run again by TCRdb, first through fastp at Q25 and then through MiXCR, and only productive beta chains were kept. Rows are unified per CDR3 protein, each entry keeping the most common DNA and genes. The authors' filters were not applied to this entry. The sample yields about 1.4 million distinct CDR3 sequences; roughly 60% were counted once. The ten largest account for 6.7% of the sample.

The approximately 39 donors, aged roughly 6 to 95 years, were systemically healthy Caucasian individuals from Russia. Each donor gave roughly 11 milliliters of peripheral blood, drawn into EDTA-treated Vacutainer tubes. PBMCs were isolated by Ficoll-Paque density-gradient centrifugation, with at least 6 million obtained per sample. Trizol reagent was used to extract total RNA from the PBMCs, yielding at least 6 micrograms per sample. The percentages of naive CD45RAhigh/CD27high T cells were determined by flow cytometry on a PBMC aliquot from every donor. Study-wide conclusions, independent of this receptor: Estimates of total diversity based on one million sequenced T cells were regarded as lower bounds and as underestimates. The CMV infection status of donors was not known, potentially confounding age-related changes in expanded clonotypes. Observed TCR beta diversity correlated strongly with the percentage of naive T cells measured by flow cytometry. Because profiling used bulk unsorted PBMCs, naive and antigen-experienced compartments could not be compared conclusively. Compared with the aged group, more naive CD4+ T cells, fewer expanded clones and increased TCR diversity were shown by the long-lived group, suggesting age selection. As age increased, observed TCR beta diversity per million T cells dropped in a roughly linear way, and a significant reduction was already evident by age 40.

This clonotype was observed a few times. Its cognate antigen has yet to be identified. No per-base quality is available; no much larger clone lies one base away. The CDR3 contains 14 residues, cysteine and phenylalanine counted. The DNA shown is the 42-base CDR3, in frame from base 1. The germline V gene provides CDR1 LGHNA and CDR2 YNFKEQ. The sequence came from a man between 18 and 35 years old in good health. Sequencing input: blood. The chain joins TRBV4-2 to TRBJ2-4; TRBD2 is perhaps the D gene, given 6 matching bases. The closer fit of TRBJ2-7 to the DNA end suggests the J call may be wrong. At the DNA level, the sequence is TGTGCCAGCAGCCAAGATGCGGGATGGGGCGAGCAGTACTTC. Its protein is CASSQDAGWGEQYF.